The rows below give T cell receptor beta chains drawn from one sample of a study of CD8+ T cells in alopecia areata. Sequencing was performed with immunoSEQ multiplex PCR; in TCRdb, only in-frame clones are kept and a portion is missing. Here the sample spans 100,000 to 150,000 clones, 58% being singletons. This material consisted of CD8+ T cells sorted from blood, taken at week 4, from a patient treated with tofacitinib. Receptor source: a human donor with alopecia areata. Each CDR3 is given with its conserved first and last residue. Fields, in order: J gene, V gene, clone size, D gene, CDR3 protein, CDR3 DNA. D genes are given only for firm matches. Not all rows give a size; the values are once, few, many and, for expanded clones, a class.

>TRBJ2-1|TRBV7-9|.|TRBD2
CASSSELRTSGETYNEQFF
TGTGCCAGCAGCTCAGAGCTGCGGACTAGCGGGGAAACCTACAATGAGCAGTTCTTC
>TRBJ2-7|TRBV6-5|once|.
CASSYGRTYEQYF
TGTGCCAGCAGTTACGGCCGTACCTACGAGCAGTACTTC
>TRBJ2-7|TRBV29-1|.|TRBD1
CSVKTGGNDEQYF
TGCAGCGTTAAGACAGGGGGTAACGACGAGCAGTACTTC
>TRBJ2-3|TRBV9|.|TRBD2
CASSVAGTSADTQYF
TGTGCCAGCAGCGTAGCGGGGACTAGCGCAGATACGCAGTATTTT
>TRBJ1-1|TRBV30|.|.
CAWGAGLNTEAFF
TGTGCCTGGGGGGCAGGGCTGAACACTGAAGCTTTCTTT
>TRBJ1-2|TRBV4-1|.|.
CASSHLGDGYTF
TGCGCCAGCAGCCATCTAGGGGATGGCTACACCTTC
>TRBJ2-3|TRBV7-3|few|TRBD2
CASSPSGDADTQYF
TGTGCCAGCAGCCCCAGCGGGGACGCAGATACGCAGTATTTT
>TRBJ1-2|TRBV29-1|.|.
CSDSANYGYTF
TGCAGCGATAGTGCTAACTATGGCTACACCTTC
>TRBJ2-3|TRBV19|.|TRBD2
CASSVTGGPADTQYF
TGTGCCAGTAGTGTGACGGGGGGGCCGGCAGATACGCAGTATTTT
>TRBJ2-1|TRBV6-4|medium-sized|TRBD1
CASSAGQGSYNEQFF
TGTGCCAGCAGCGCCGGACAGGGGAGCTACAATGAGCAGTTCTTC
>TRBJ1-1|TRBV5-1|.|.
CASSLDEGANTEAFF
TGCGCCAGCAGCTTGGACGAGGGCGCGAACACTGAAGCTTTCTTT
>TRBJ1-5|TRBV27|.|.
CASRLATGYQPQHF
TGTGCCAGCAGGCTAGCGACAGGCTATCAGCCCCAGCATTTT
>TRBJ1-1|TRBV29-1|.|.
CSVDPRGMNTEAFF
TGCAGCGTTGACCCGAGGGGTATGAACACTGAAGCTTTCTTT
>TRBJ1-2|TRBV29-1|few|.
CSVGADAIGYTF
TGCAGCGTTGGGGCAGATGCTATCGGCTACACCTTC
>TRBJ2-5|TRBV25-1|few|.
CASSDPHFETQYF
TGTGCCAGCAGTGACCCCCACTTCGAGACCCAGTACTTC
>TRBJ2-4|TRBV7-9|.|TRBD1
CASRPWDRGTKNIQYF
TGTGCCAGCAGACCCTGGGACAGGGGTACCAAAAACATTCAGTACTTC
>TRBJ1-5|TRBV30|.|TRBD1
CAWDPGTGNQPQHF
TGTGCCTGGGATCCCGGGACAGGCAATCAGCCCCAGCATTTT
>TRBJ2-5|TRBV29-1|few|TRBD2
CSVEDPWGGETQYF
TGCAGCGTTGAAGATCCCTGGGGGGGGGAGACCCAGTACTTC
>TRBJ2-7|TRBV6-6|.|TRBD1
CASRATGGGTYEQYF
TGTGCCAGCAGAGCCACAGGGGGAGGCACCTACGAGCAGTACTTC
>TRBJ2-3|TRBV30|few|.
CAWNSNKNTDTQYF
TGTGCCTGGAATTCCAACAAGAACACAGATACGCAGTATTTT
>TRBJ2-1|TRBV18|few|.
CASSHPVGEQFF
TGTGCCAGCTCACACCCGGTAGGGGAGCAGTTCTTC
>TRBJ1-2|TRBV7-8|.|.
CASSEIGGRGGYTF
TGTGCCAGCAGCGAGATTGGAGGGAGAGGTGGCTACACCTTC
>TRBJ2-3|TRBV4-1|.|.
CASSQAGTTSTDTQYF
TGCGCCAGCAGCCAGGCCGGGACGACAAGCACAGATACGCAGTATTTT
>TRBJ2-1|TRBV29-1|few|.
CSVDGGSGVNEQFF
TGCAGCGTTGATGGGGGGAGTGGCGTAAATGAGCAGTTCTTC
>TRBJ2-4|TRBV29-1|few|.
CSASGRAGNIQYF
TGCAGCGCGTCGGGCAGGGCGGGAAACATTCAGTACTTC
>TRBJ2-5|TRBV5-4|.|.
CASSLYLGTPKETQYF
TGTGCCAGCAGCTTATACCTAGGGACTCCAAAAGAGACCCAGTACTTC